This TCR beta chain emerged from a study of CD8+ T cells in alopecia areata. It was from alopecia areata patients that lesional scalp punch biopsies and peripheral blood were collected. This clone came up a few times. Its antigen remains unknown. Once RNA had been extracted, it was reverse transcribed into cDNA to act as the sequencing template. Data came from immunoSEQ multiplex PCR; TCRdb stores just in-frame clones and leaves some out. The sample includes 60,000 to 65,000 clones, about 40% seen only once; the top ten take about 53%. Broader study findings: Scalp samples also yield sequences of resident alphabeta T cells from normal skin. Sharing of TCR sequences between patients (possibly for HLA-related reasons) was less clear than in mice.

Deletions cut 5 bases from V and 7 bases from J, with 15 bases between. Germline V gene lookup returns CDR1 SQVTM and CDR2 ANQGSEA. There are 13 residues in the CDR3. The genes are TRBV29-1 and TRBJ1-5; D is possibly TRBD1 (6 bases). The source of this sequence is a human donor with alopecia areata. Source material: NKG2D-low CD8+ T cells sorted from blood. The CDR3 DNA reads TGCAGCGTTTTACAGGGAGAAGGGCAGCCCCAGCATTTT. Translated, it gives CSVLQGEGQPQHF.